This T cell receptor (beta chain) came from a study of OX40 agonist ivuxolimab in advanced cancers. CDR1 and CDR2 from the germline V gene are SGHTA and FQGTGA. V was trimmed by 1 base and J by 2 bases, leaving 9 bases between them. This CDR3 has 15 residues. Assay used: immunoSEQ multiplex PCR; TCRdb lists only in-frame clones, some missing. Of nearly 60,000 clones listed, over 75% are singletons. The rearrangement links TRBV7-3 to TRBJ2-1; D unresolved. The TCR was taken from an adult with an advanced solid tumor such as melanoma, head and neck, liver or kidney cancer. The specimen comprised CD4+ or CD8+ T cells sorted from blood, sampled in a trial of the OX40 agonist ivuxolimab. The CDR3 nucleotides read TGTGCCAGCAGCTTAAATCCGGGTACCTACAATGAGCAGTTCTTC. The encoded protein is CASSLNPGTYNEQFF.